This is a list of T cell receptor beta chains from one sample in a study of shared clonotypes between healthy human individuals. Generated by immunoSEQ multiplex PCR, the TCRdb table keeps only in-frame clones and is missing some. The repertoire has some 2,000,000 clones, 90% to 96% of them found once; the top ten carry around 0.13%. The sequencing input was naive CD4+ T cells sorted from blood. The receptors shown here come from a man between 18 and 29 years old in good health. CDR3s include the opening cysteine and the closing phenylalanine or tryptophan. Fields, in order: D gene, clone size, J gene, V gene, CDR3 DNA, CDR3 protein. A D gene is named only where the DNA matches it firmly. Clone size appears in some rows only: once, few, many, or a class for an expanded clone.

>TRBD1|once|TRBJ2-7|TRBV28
TGTGCCAGCAGTCCCCCCGGGGACAGCTCCTACGAGCAGTACTTC
CASSPPGDSSYEQYF
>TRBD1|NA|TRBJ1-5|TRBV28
TGTGCCAGCCGACCCGGGACAGTCAATCAGCCCCAGCATTTT
CASRPGTVNQPQHF
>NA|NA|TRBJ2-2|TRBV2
TGTGCCAGCAGTGAAGTTTTCACCGGGGAGCTGTTTTTT
CASSEVFTGELFF
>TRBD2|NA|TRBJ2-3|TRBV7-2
TGTGCCAGCAGCTTGTTCGGTAGCGGGCGCACAGATACGCAGTATTTT
CASSLFGSGRTDTQYF
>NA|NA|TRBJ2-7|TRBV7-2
TGTGCCAGCAGCCCAAGGACTTCCTACGAGCAGTACTTC
CASSPRTSYEQYF
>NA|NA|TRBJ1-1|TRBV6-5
TGTGCCAGCAGTTACTCGGGGGGGGTTGGGTCTGAAGCTTTCTTT
CASSYSGGVGSEAFF
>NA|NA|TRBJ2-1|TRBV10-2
TGCGCCCGAGAAGACGGCGACATCAACAATGAGCAGTTCTTC
CAREDGDINNEQFF
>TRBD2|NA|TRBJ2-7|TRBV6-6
TGTGCCAGCAGCCCGTCGCGGCTAGCGGGGAGCGAGCAGTACTTC
CASSPSRLAGSEQYF
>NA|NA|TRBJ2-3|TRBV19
TGTGCCAGCCAAAATCGCCCAGGGGACGGAGATACGCAGTATTTT
CASQNRPGDGDTQYF
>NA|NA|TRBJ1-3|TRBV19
TGTGCCAGTGGGGGTTGGGGCGATATCGGAAACACCATATATTTT
CASGGWGDIGNTIYF
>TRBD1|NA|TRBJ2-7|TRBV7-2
TGTGCCAGCAGCCTGTCCGGGACAGGTCCGGGTGAGCAGTACTTC
CASSLSGTGPGEQYF
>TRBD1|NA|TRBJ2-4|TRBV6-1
TGTGCCAGCAGTGGGAGCCGACAGGGGAACAAAAACATTCAGTACTTC
CASSGSRQGNKNIQYF
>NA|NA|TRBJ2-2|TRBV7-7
TGTGCTAGCAGCGAGACTACCATGAACACCGGGGAGCTGTTTTTT
CASSETTMNTGELFF
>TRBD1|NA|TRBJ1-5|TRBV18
TGTGCCAGCTCACCGAGACAGGGGGATAGCAATCAGCCCCAGCATTTT
CASSPRQGDSNQPQHF
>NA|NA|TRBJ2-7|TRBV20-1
TGCAGTGCTAGAGATCTTTTCGAGCAGTACTTC
CSARDLFEQYF
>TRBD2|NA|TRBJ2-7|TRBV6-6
TGTGCCAGCCGGCGGGGGAGCTCCTACGAGCAGTACTTC
CASRRGSSYEQYF
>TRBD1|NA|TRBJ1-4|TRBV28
TGTGCCAGCAGTTATACCGGGACAGGAGAAGAAAAACTGTTTTTT
CASSYTGTGEEKLFF
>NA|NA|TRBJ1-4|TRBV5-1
TGCGCCAGCAGCTATGAGGGGAAAGGCCCTGAAAAACTGTTTTTT
CASSYEGKGPEKLFF
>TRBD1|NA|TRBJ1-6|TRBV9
TGTGCCAGCAGCGCTGAGGCCTCAGGGGGAGATTCACCCCTCCACTTT
CASSAEASGGDSPLHF
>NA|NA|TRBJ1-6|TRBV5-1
TGCGCCAGCAGCCGGGAGGCAGTGGGAGGTAGTTCACCCCTCCACTTT
CASSREAVGGSSPLHF
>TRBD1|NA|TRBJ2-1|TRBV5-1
TGCGCCAGCAGCCCCGTAGGGGACAGGGGCTACAATGAGCAGTTCTTC
CASSPVGDRGYNEQFF
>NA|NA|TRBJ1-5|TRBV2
TGTGCCAGCGGTACAGGGAGGAGTAGCAATCAGCCCCAGCATTTT
CASGTGRSSNQPQHF
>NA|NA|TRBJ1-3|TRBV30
TGTGCCTGGAAACAGGGAGGTGGAAACACCATATATTTT
CAWKQGGGNTIYF
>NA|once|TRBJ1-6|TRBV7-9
TGTGCCAGCAGCCCGCAGGGCCGCTCCTATAATTCACCCCTCCACTTT
CASSPQGRSYNSPLHF
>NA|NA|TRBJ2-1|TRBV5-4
TGTGCCAGCAGCTTGTGGGGGGATGAGCAGTTCTTC
CASSLWGDEQFF
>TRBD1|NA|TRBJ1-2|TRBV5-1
TGCGCCAGCAGCTCTGACAGGGGAGATAGGTATGGCTACACCTTC
CASSSDRGDRYGYTF
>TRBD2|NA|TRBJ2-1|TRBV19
TGTGCCAGTAGTATAATGAGCGGGGGAGAGTACAATGAGCAGTTCTTC
CASSIMSGGEYNEQFF
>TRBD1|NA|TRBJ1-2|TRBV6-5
TGTGCCAGCAGTTACATAGGGGGCGGTTTGCTATATGGCTACACCTTC
CASSYIGGGLLYGYTF
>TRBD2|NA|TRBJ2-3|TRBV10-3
TGTGCCATCAGCCGACTAGCGGGAGGGGGCACAGATACGCAGTATTTT
CAISRLAGGGTDTQYF
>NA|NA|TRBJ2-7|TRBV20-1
TGCAGTGCAGGGGCAAATATCGAGCAGTACTTC
CSAGANIEQYF
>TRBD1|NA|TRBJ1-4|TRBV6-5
TGTGCCAGCAGTTACGGGACAGCAACTAATGAAAAACTGTTTTTT
CASSYGTATNEKLFF
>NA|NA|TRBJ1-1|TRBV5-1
TGCGCCAGCAGCTCAGGGACAAGTAACACTGAAGCTTTCTTT
CASSSGTSNTEAFF
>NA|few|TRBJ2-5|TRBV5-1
TGCGCCAGCAGCTTGGGGGTGGGAGAGACCCAGTACTTC
CASSLGVGETQYF
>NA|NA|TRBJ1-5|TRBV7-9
TGTGCCAGCAGCTCGAGCGGGAGCCAGCATTTT
CASSSSGSQHF
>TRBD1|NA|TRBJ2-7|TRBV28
TGTGCCAGCAGTTATCCGGGACAGAGATCCTACGAGCAGTACTTC
CASSYPGQRSYEQYF
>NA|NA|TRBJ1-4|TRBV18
TGTGCCAGCTCACCATTGGAGGGTGAAAAACTGTTTTTT
CASSPLEGEKLFF
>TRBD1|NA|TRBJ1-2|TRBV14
TGTGCCAGCAGCCAACTCTGGGGACAGGGCAAAAACTATGGCTACACCTTC
CASSQLWGQGKNYGYTF
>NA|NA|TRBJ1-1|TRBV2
TGTGCCAGCAGTGAAGAGGCGGGGACTGAAGCTTTCTTT
CASSEEAGTEAFF
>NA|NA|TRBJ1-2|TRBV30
TGTGCCTGGACTTTAGGGCTCCGGGGCTACACCTTC
CAWTLGLRGYTF
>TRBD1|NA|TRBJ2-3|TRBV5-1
TGCGCCAGCCATCCCCAGGGGGCCGGCACAGATACGCAGTATTTT
CASHPQGAGTDTQYF
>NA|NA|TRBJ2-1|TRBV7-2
TGTGCCAGCAGCTTAGAAGGGGGGTTCTCCTACAATGAGCAGTTCTTC
CASSLEGGFSYNEQFF
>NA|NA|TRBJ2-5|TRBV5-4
TGTGCCAGCAGCGGGACCCCCTGGGGGGAGACCCAGTACTTC
CASSGTPWGETQYF
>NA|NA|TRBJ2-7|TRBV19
TGTGCCAGTAGTACGGGCCCCTACGAGCAGTACTTC
CASSTGPYEQYF
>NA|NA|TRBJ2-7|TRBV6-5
TGTGCCAGCAGTTATGACGGGGGAAGGGCCTACGAGCAGTACTTC
CASSYDGGRAYEQYF